This note documents a single T cell receptor (beta chain) sequence. The data were obtained in a study of T cell changes during pregnancy in multiple sclerosis. TCRdb keeps only in-frame clones here, not all; method: immunoSEQ multiplex PCR. In the table there are about 66,000 clones, 90% of which are singletons. This clonotype was sampled from a female donor with multiple sclerosis, enrolled in a pregnancy study. Sequencing used peripheral blood, obtained in the third trimester of pregnancy.

The CDR3 bases are TGTGCCAGCAGCAACTACAGGGTCTCCTACGAGCAGTACTTC. Residues: CASSNYRVSYEQYF. The chain carries TRBV5-6 and TRBJ2-7; D is possibly TRBD1 (6 bases). Looked up from germline, CDR1 is SGHDT and CDR2 is YYEEEE. Trimming left V 4 bases short and J 0 bases short, with 11 bases between. This CDR3 has 14 amino acids.